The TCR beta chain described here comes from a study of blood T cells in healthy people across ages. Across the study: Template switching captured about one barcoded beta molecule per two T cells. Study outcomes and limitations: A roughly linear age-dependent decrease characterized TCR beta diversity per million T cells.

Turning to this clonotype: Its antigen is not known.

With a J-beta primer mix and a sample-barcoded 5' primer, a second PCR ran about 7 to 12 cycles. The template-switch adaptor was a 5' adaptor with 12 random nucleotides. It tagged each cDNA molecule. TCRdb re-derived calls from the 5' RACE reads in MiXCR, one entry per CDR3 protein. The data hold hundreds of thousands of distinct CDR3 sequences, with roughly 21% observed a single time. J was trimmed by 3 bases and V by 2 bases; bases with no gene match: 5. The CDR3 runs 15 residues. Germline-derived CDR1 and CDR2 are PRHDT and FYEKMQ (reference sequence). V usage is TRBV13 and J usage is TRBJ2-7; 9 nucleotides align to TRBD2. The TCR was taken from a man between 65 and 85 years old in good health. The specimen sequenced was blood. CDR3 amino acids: CASSLILAGVYEQYF. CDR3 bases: TGTGCCAGCAGCTTAATCTTAGCGGGGGTCTACGAGCAGTACTTC.